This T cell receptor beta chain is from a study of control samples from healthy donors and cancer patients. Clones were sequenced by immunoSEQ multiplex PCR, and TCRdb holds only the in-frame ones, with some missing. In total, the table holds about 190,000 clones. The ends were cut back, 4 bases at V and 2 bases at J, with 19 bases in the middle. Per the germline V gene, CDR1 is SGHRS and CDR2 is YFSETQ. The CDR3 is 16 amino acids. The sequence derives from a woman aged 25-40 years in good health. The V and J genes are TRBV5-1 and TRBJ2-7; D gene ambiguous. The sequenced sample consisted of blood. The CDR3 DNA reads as TGCGCCAGCAGCCCAGCTTCTGGGCCCCGTCCCTACGAGCAGTACTTC. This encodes CASSPASGPRPYEQYF.